The subject of this entry is one T cell receptor beta chain. Trimming cost V 5 bases and J 4 bases; bases outside gene matches: 14. The CDR3 is made up of 18 amino acids. CDR1 and CDR2 from the germline V gene are MDHEN and SYDVKM. This entry is derived from a study of T cell clonotyping in hematopoietic cell transplantation. Method: immunoSEQ multiplex PCR; TCRdb's copy keeps in-frame clones and lacks some. The data contain around 6,200 clones, about 86% of them seen just once; the ten biggest clones take up roughly 5%. The TCR originated in a female patient aged 40 to 50 who had an allogeneic stem cell transplant from a related donor, so the T cells may come from the graft donor. Some clones in this sample may be carry-over from other donors' samples. The sample here was peripheral blood mononuclear cells, taken 100 days after allogeneic stem cell transplant. This chain uses TRBV28 with TRBJ2-1; 10 bases map to TRBD2. The CDR3 DNA reads TGTGCCAGCAGTCCGCTCGGGGCTAGCGGGAGTGTATACAATGAGCAGTTCTTC. Protein sequence: CASSPLGASGSVYNEQFF.